The 24 T cell receptor beta chains below were found in one sample sequenced in a study of T cells after yellow fever vaccination. TCRdb redid the calling of the 5' RACE reads with MiXCR, one entry per CDR3 protein. This sample yields some 560,000 distinct CDR3 sequences, of which 15% to 20% are seen a single time; approximately 14% belongs to the top ten. Sequencing used PBMCs, obtained 15 days after the yellow fever booster vaccination. These receptors were obtained from a man in his thirties or forties who received the YFV17D yellow fever vaccine.

This chain connects TRBV5-4 to TRBJ2-7; D is possibly TRBD1 or TRBD2 (6 bases each). The CDR3 contains 15 residues. Trimming cost V 4 bases and J 3 bases, with 17 bases left between them. Germline CDR1 SGHNT, CDR2 YYREEE (reference sequence). The CDR3: CASSGSGQGSYEQYF. The CDR3 DNA sequence: TGTGCCAGCAGCGGGAGCGGGCAGGGGAGCTACGAGCAGTACTTC.

A few counts support this clonotype. The chain uses TRBV11-2 and TRBJ2-5, with a tentative D call TRBD1 (7 bases). CDR1 is SGHAT and CDR2 is FQNNGV in the germline V gene. The CDR3 contains 16 residues. Trimming pared 1 base from V and 2 bases from J, leaving 14 bases between. Here the CDR3 reads CASSLGRGTEQETQYF. Here the CDR3 DNA reads TGTGCCAGCAGCTTAGGTCGCGGGACAGAACAAGAGACCCAGTACTTC.

The V gene is TRBV7-8, the J gene TRBJ2-5, with D possibly being TRBD2 (6 bases). The ends were cut back, 10 bases at V and 0 bases at J, with 12 bases in the middle. In germline, CDR1 is SGHVS, CDR2 FQNEAQ. The CDR3 is made up of 13 amino acids. Written as DNA, the CDR3 is TGTGCCATAGAGTGGGACTACCAAGAGACCCAGTACTTC. Amino acids: CAIEWDYQETQYF.

The genes are TRBV24-1 and TRBJ2-3, with D unclear. V gave up 9 bases and J gave up 6 bases, with 15 bases separating them. This CDR3 region has 13 residues. Germline V gene lookup returns CDR1 KGHDR and CDR2 SFDVKD. For the CDR3, the DNA is TGTGCCACCGGAGACCCGCTGGGCGATACGCAGTATTTT. Its protein is CATGDPLGDTQYF.

V usage is TRBV29-1 and J usage is TRBJ2-7; TRBD2 agrees at 10 bases. Trimming took 2 bases from V and 7 from J; bases not matched to a gene: 11. The CDR3 is 15 amino acids. Germline V gene sequence: CDR1 SQVTM, CDR2 ANQGSEA. The CDR3 sequence: CSVEKGAGGPREQYF. The CDR3, as DNA: TGCAGCGTTGAAAAGGGAGCGGGAGGGCCTCGGGAGCAGTACTTC.

V gene TRBV7-2 combines with J gene TRBJ2-3; 8 bases match TRBD2. V shed 5 bases, J shed 4 bases, and the junction held 8 bases outside the gene matches. Germline values: CDR1 SGHTA, CDR2 FQGNSA. CDR3 size: 15 residues. The CDR3 DNA is TGTGCCAGCAGCGTGATTAGCGGGATGGCAGATACGCAGTATTTT. It codes for CASSVISGMADTQYF.

This sequence joins TRBV6-5 and TRBJ2-1; weak D call: TRBD2 (5 bases). The CDR3 sequence is 18 residues long. Trimming pared 0 bases from V and 5 bases from J, leaving 20 bases between. CDR1 is MNHEY and CDR2 is SVGAGI in the germline V gene. In DNA, the CDR3 is TGTGCCAGCAGTTACTCAATCGGGATCTCTTCACTTCACAATGAGCAGTTCTTC. This sequence encodes CASSYSIGISSLHNEQFF.

V gene TRBV11-2 combines with J gene TRBJ2-7; D is tentatively TRBD1 or TRBD2 (6 bases each). Germline CDR1 reads SGHAT; CDR2 reads FQNNGV. V was cut by 0 bases and J by 0 bases, with 15 bases left in between. The CDR3 sequence is 17 residues long. The CDR3 coding sequence is TGTGCCAGCAGCTTAGAGCCCCGGGGGCTGAGCTCCTACGAGCAGTACTTC. It specifies CASSLEPRGLSSYEQYF.

The V call is TRBV7-9, the J call TRBJ2-1, with D hard to call. Trimming stripped 2 bases from V and 0 bases from J, with 8 bases between. The germline V gene encodes CDR1 SEHNR and CDR2 FQNEAQ (reference sequence). CDR3 length: 15 residues. CDR3 residues: CASSLPDRSYNEQFF. The CDR3 coding sequence is TGTGCCAGCAGCTTACCCGATCGCTCCTACAATGAGCAGTTCTTC.

In its sample, this clonotype was seen a few times. One end of the junction varies from germline; a read error may be responsible. V usage is TRBV3-1 and J usage is TRBJ2-1; TRBD2 matches 9 bases. This CDR3 contains 15 residues. Germline V gene data show CDR1 as LGHDT and CDR2 as YNNKEL (reference sequence). Here the CDR3 reads CASSQGAGGDNEQFF. The CDR3 nucleotides are TGTGCCAGCAGTCAAGGGGCGGGAGGGGACAATGAGCAGTTCTTC.

The chain links TRBV5-1 to TRBJ2-7; D is unresolved. CDR3 size: 12 residues. The V gene lost 1 base and the J gene lost 5 bases, with 7 bases spanning the gap. CDR1 is SGHRS, CDR2 YFSETQ, per germline. CDR3 in DNA: TGCGCCAGCAGCTTGACAGCCCACGAGCAGTACTTC. Translated, it gives CASSLTAHEQYF. Variable domain in full (rest from reference TRBV5-1 and TRBJ2-7): KAGVTQTPRYLIKTRGQQVTLSCSPISGHRSVSWYQQTPGQGLQFLFEYFSETQRNKGNFPGRFSGRQFSNSRSEMNVSTLELGDSALYLCASSLTAHEQYFGPGTRLTVT.

This clonotype came up a few times. CDR3 nucleotides: TGCGCCAGCAGCGTGATGACAGAGAACACTGAAGCTTTCTTT. Translation gives CASSVMTENTEAFF. This chain joins TRBV5-1 and TRBJ1-1, with a weak D call TRBD1 (5 bases). The CDR3 loop spans 14 amino acids. Germline CDR1 is SGHRS and CDR2 is YFSETQ. Deletions cut 4 bases from V and 1 base from J, with 11 bases between.

This clonotype was detected only a few times. V usage is TRBV20-1 and J usage is TRBJ1-2; D unclear. CDR1 and CDR2 from the germline V gene are DFQATT and SNEGSKA (reference sequence). Between the trimmed V and J ends, which lost 0 bases and 0 bases, there was a span of 8 bases. This CDR3 spans 14 amino acids. The CDR3 nucleotides read TGCAGTGCTAGAGACGTGGCGGCTAACTATGGCTACACCTTC. Encoded protein: CSARDVAANYGYTF.

V and J are TRBV12-3 or TRBV12-4 and TRBJ2-1, with D hard to call. The V gene lost 5 bases and the J gene lost 9 bases, with 14 bases spanning the gap. The CDR3 consists of 13 residues. CDR3 sequence: CASSPLLSGEQFF. The CDR3 nucleotides are TGTGCCAGCAGTCCCCTTCTTAGTGGTGAGCAGTTCTTC.

This clonotype was observed a handful of times. The chain carries TRBV29-1 and TRBJ2-5; perhaps TRBD2 as D (6 bases). The CDR3 runs 13 residues. Per the germline V gene, CDR1 is SQVTM and CDR2 is ANQGSEA. V was cut by 4 bases and J by 5 bases, with 14 bases left in between. The CDR3 loop is CSVGSESGETQYF. CDR3 DNA sequence: TGCAGCGTTGGTTCGGAGAGCGGGGAGACCCAGTACTTC.

In its sample, this clonotype was seen a few times. The V call is TRBV5-1, the J call TRBJ2-7; possible D gene TRBD1, 5 bases. Trimming left V 4 bases short and J 2 bases short, with 13 bases between. CDR1 SGHRS and CDR2 YFSETQ come from the germline V gene. The CDR3 is 14 amino acids. The CDR3 region is CASSIKTDTYEQYF. CDR3 DNA: TGCGCCAGCAGCATCAAGACAGACACCTACGAGCAGTACTTC.

V and J are TRBV10-3 and TRBJ2-1; 8 bases line up with TRBD1. This CDR3 is built from 13 residues. The trim removed 5 bases at V and 7 bases at J, leaving 4 bases unmatched. Germline V gives CDR1 ENHRY, CDR2 SYGVKD. In DNA, the CDR3 is TGTGCCATCAGTTTAGACAGGGGAAATGAGCAGTTCTTC. This translates into CAISLDRGNEQFF.

This clonotype was seen a few times. This chain joins TRBV6-5 and TRBJ2-7; no definite D call. The V gene lost 2 bases and the J gene lost 4 bases, with 9 bases spanning the gap. The CDR3 is 13 residues long. CDR1 is MNHEY and CDR2 is SVGAGI in the germline V gene. This CDR3 is CASSYGQRYEQYF. The CDR3 DNA follows: TGTGCCAGCAGTTACGGGCAGAGATACGAGCAGTACTTC.

This clonotype occurred a few times. The chain combines TRBV10-3 with TRBJ2-1, with a tentative D call TRBD2 (7 bases). Trimming removed 7 bases from V and 8 bases from J, with 12 bases in between. This CDR3 is 12 amino acids long. Germline CDR1 and CDR2: ENHRY and SYGVKD. CDR3 sequence reads: CAIKAGADEQFF. The DNA of the CDR3 is TGTGCCATCAAGGCGGGGGCTGATGAGCAGTTCTTC.

This chain connects TRBV12-3 or TRBV12-4 to TRBJ2-3; TRBD2 agrees at 10 bases. This CDR3 region has 16 residues. The J segment lost 4 bases and the V segment lost 2 bases, leaving 6 bases of the junction unmatched. The chain's CDR3 is CASSLLSGRAPDTQYF. CDR3 coding DNA: TGTGCCAGCAGTTTACTCAGCGGGAGGGCCCCAGATACGCAGTATTTT.

This clonotype was seen at least ten times. The chain carries TRBV7-9 and TRBJ1-1, with 7 positions matching TRBD1. The J segment lost 6 bases and the V segment lost 1 base, leaving 5 bases of the junction unmatched. From germline, CDR1 is SEHNR and CDR2 FQNEAQ (reference sequence). The CDR3 consists of 14 residues. Written as DNA, the CDR3 is TGTGCCAGCAGCTTAGGACAGGGTAGGGCTGAAGCTTTCTTT. This sequence encodes CASSLGQGRAEAFF.

This clonotype was detected ten times or more. J is TRBJ2-1 and V is TRBV18; D unclear. The CDR3 loop spans 14 amino acids. Germline CDR1 is KGHSH and CDR2 is LQKENI. The V and J ends lost 3 bases and 4 bases respectively, with 10 bases between them. The CDR3 DNA reads as TGTGCCAGCTCACCTCCATCAGGTTACAATGAGCAGTTCTTC. Protein: CASSPPSGYNEQFF.

As to this clonotype: Mismatch with germline at one junction end may stem from a read error. The gene calls are TRBV5-4 and TRBJ2-2; possible D gene TRBD2, 5 bases. The CDR3 is 13 residues long. CDR1 is SGHNT, CDR2 YYREEE, per germline (reference sequence). For the CDR3, the DNA is TGTGCCAGCAGACCGGGATCCGGTGGGGAGATGTTTTTT. Translating it yields CASRPGSGGEMFF. The full variable domain, its missing parts supplied by reference TRBV5-4 and TRBJ2-2, is ETGVTQSPTHLIKTRGQQVTLRCSSQSGHNTVSWYQQALGQGPQFIFQYYREEENGRGNFPPRFSGLQFPNYSSELNVNALELDDSALYLCASRPGSGGEMFFGEGSRLTVL.

The chain has TRBV20-1 and TRBJ1-4; TRBD1 agrees at 7 bases. Per germline, CDR1 DFQATT and CDR2 SNEGSKA (reference sequence). V gave up 3 bases and J gave up 8 bases; unmatched junction bases: 6. The CDR3 spans 13 residues. Here the CDR3 reads CSASPTGREKLFF. The CDR3 DNA reads as TGCAGTGCTAGTCCGACAGGGCGGGAAAAACTGTTTTTT.